This T cell receptor (beta chain) is from a study of CD8 T cells in ankylosing spondylitis. One entry per CDR3 protein results from TCRdb running MiXCR on the 5' RACE reads. The data contain 250,000 to 350,000 distinct CDR3 sequences, roughly 20% of them seen just once; the ten biggest clones take up roughly 7.3%. The CDR3 spans 15 residues. CDR1 MNHEY and CDR2 SMNVEV come from the germline V gene (reference sequence). Trimming removed 5 bases from V and 3 bases from J; junction bases left unmatched: 6. The clonotype originates from a male donor with ankylosing spondylitis or in good health (not recorded which). The chain combines TRBV27 with TRBJ2-3, with TRBD2 matching over 9 bases. Specimen: blood, either unsorted or a sorted T cell fraction (not recorded which). The CDR3 is CASSPAGLATDTQYF. Written as DNA, the CDR3 is TGTGCCAGCAGTCCCGCGGGACTAGCAACAGATACGCAGTATTTT.